Each of the 21 T cell receptor beta chains below was sequenced from the same sample in a study of blood T cells in healthy people across ages. Primed by a sample-barcoded 5' primer and a J-beta primer mix, a second PCR proceeded for roughly 6 to 12 cycles. Using its own MiXCR run on the 5' RACE reads, TCRdb lists one record per CDR3 protein. In the table there are roughly 550,000 distinct CDR3 sequences, 24% of which are singletons. The same specimen was also included in a second study, on T cells of mothers and their children.

The sample consisted of blood. Receptors originate from a boy aged 5-17 years in good health.

Note on this clonotype: A read error is likely, as this CDR3 ends without the conserved phenylalanine or tryptophan. The chain carries TRBV7-3 and TRBJ2-3; 10 bases fit TRBD2. This CDR3 is built from 15 residues. Trimming removed 2 bases from V and 4 bases from J; junction bases left unmatched: 3. Per germline, CDR1 SGHTA and CDR2 FQGTGA. CDR3 protein: CASSLLAGEADTQYL. DNA of the CDR3: TGTGCCAGCAGCTTACTAGCGGGAGAAGCAGATACGCAGTATCTT.

V is TRBV12-3 or TRBV12-4 and J is TRBJ2-2, with 9 nucleotides matching TRBD2. Trimming removed 7 bases from V and 4 bases from J; junction bases left unmatched: 4. The CDR3 is 14 amino acids. The CDR3, as DNA: TGTGCCAGCATTAGCGGGGGCTTCACCGGGGAGCTGTTTTTT. Protein product: CASISGGFTGELFF.

This clonotype was found a few times. This chain connects TRBV5-5 to TRBJ2-5; 8 nucleotides match TRBD1. CDR1 SGHKS and CDR2 YYEKEE come from the germline V gene (reference sequence). V shed 5 bases and J 5 bases; nucleotides not matched to a gene: 11. The CDR3 consists of 15 residues. The CDR3 spells CASSPDRGSWETQYF. Here the CDR3 DNA reads TGTGCCAGCAGTCCCGACAGGGGAAGTTGGGAGACCCAGTACTTC.

The chain uses TRBV5-1 and TRBJ2-2; TRBD2 aligns across 11 bases. V dropped 4 bases and J dropped 5; count of bases not matched to a gene: 4. The CDR3 sequence is 15 residues long. The germline V gene encodes CDR1 SGHRS and CDR2 YFSETQ. This CDR3 reads CASSAGTSGTGELFF. DNA of the CDR3: TGCGCCAGCAGCGCAGGGACTAGCGGAACCGGGGAGCTGTTTTTT.

V usage is TRBV4-3 and J usage is TRBJ2-5; D is unresolved. V shed 4 bases and J shed 5 bases, with 17 bases lying between them. This CDR3 spans 15 amino acids. CDR1 is LGHNA, CDR2 YSLEER, per germline. The chain's CDR3 is CASSLAAGRRETQYF. The CDR3 DNA follows: TGCGCCAGCAGCCTAGCCGCCGGGCGGCGGGAGACCCAGTACTTC.

The V and J genes are TRBV7-9 and TRBJ1-2; 7 nucleotides line up with TRBD1. Unmatched junction bases numbered 6, after V lost 6 bases and J lost 2 bases. Germline lookup yields CDR1 SEHNR and CDR2 FQNEAQ (reference sequence). CDR3 length equals 14 residues. The DNA for the CDR3 is TGTGCCAGCAGGCCCGGGACAGAGAACTATGGCTACACCTTC. Its translation: CASRPGTENYGYTF.

A few counts support this clonotype. The CDR3 DNA reads as TGTGCCAGCAGTGAAGGCCAGACTGAGACCCAGTACTTC. It encodes CASSEGQTETQYF. The gene calls are TRBV6-1 and TRBJ2-5; D remains ambiguous. The CDR3 extends over 13 amino acids. Trimming took off 1 base at V and 5 bases at J, with 8 bases between the two ends. Germline V CDR1 and CDR2: MNHNS, SASEGT.

This clonotype was picked up a small number of times. J is TRBJ1-3 and V is TRBV6-5; D possibly corresponds to TRBD1 (5 bases). CDR1 MNHEY and CDR2 SVGAGI come from the germline V gene. V lost 6 bases and J lost 0, with 9 bases in between. This CDR3 contains 14 residues. This CDR3 is CASRRQSSGNTIYF. The CDR3 nucleotides are TGTGCCAGCAGGAGACAGAGCTCTGGAAACACCATATATTTT.

The V gene is TRBV27, the J gene TRBJ1-4; 7 bases match TRBD1. Germline V gene data show CDR1 as MNHEY and CDR2 as SMNVEV (reference sequence). Trimming removed 4 bases from V and 4 bases from J; junction bases left unmatched: 6. This CDR3 has 15 residues. The CDR3 DNA reads as TGTGCCAGCAGTTACCAGGGGGGGAGTAATGAAAAACTGTTTTTT. Translated, it gives CASSYQGGSNEKLFF.

This chain joins TRBV20-1 and TRBJ2-7; D not resolved. The length of the CDR3 is 12 residues. CDR1 is DFQATT and CDR2 is SNEGSKA in the germline V gene (reference sequence). V lost 3 bases and J 7 bases, leaving 13 bases between the germline ends. The CDR3 DNA follows: TGCAGTGCTAGCTCAGCCTCCTGGGAGCAGTACTTC. It is translated as CSASSASWEQYF.

The CDR3 nucleotides are TGTGCCAGCAGTTTAATGGCAGGGGGTTCCAAAAACATTCAGTACTTC. Translation gives CASSLMAGGSKNIQYF. V usage is TRBV12-3 or TRBV12-4 and J usage is TRBJ2-4; 7 bases match TRBD1. J was trimmed by 2 bases and V by 2 bases; bases with no gene match: 6. The CDR3 spans 16 residues.

V usage is TRBV30 and J usage is TRBJ2-1; D is perhaps TRBD2 (6 bases). CDR1 and CDR2 from the germline V gene are GTSNPN and SVGIG (reference sequence). Trimming stripped 0 bases from V and 7 bases from J, with 10 bases between. The CDR3 runs to 13 residues. This CDR3 is CAWSVWGRNEQFF. The CDR3 DNA reads TGTGCCTGGAGTGTATGGGGGAGGAATGAGCAGTTCTTC.

The chain has TRBV28 and TRBJ2-7; weak D call: TRBD1 (5 bases). This CDR3 contains 12 residues. Germline lookup yields CDR1 MDHEN and CDR2 SYDVKM. Trimming removed 5 bases from V and 6 bases from J, with 11 bases in between. This CDR3 reads CASSRLQGEQYF. CDR3 DNA: TGTGCCAGCAGTCGTCTTCAGGGCGAGCAGTACTTC.

This clonotype was seen more than once but under ten times. The J gene is TRBJ1-2, the V gene TRBV28; 12 nucleotides line up with TRBD1. The V segment lost 4 bases and the J segment 6 bases; nucleotides outside the gene matches: 6. Germline values: CDR1 MDHEN, CDR2 SYDVKM. The CDR3 runs 15 residues. Written as DNA, the CDR3 is TGTGCCAGCAGTTGGGGGACAGGGGGCTATCATGGCTACACCTTC. Protein sequence: CASSWGTGGYHGYTF.

The chain links TRBV20-1 to TRBJ2-7; no firm D call. The DNA end lines up better with TRBJ2-4; the J call may be wrong. The CDR3 has 12 amino acids. The germline gives CDR1 DFQATT, CDR2 SNEGSKA (reference sequence). CDR3 protein: CSARGQQNIQYF. Here the CDR3 DNA reads TGCAGTGCTAGAGGCCAGCAAAACATTCAGTACTTC.

This clonotype was observed a handful of times. The chain employs TRBV12-5 and TRBJ2-3, with D maybe TRBD2 (5 bases). The CDR3 sequence is 13 residues long. V lost 9 bases and J 2 bases, leaving 12 bases between the germline ends. Germline loops: CDR1 LGHNT, CDR2 FRNRAP. CDR3 sequence (DNA): TGTGCTAGCACCGACCGGGACACAGATACGCAGTATTTT. Its protein product is CASTDRDTDTQYF. Supplemented by reference TRBV12-5 and TRBJ2-3, the full variable domain reads DARVTQTPRHKVTEMGQEVTMRCQPILGHNTVFWYRQTMMQGLELLAYFRNRAPLDDSGMPKDRFSAEMPDATLATLKIQPSEPRDSAVYFCASTDRDTDTQYFGPGTRLTVL.

Only a few counts were recorded for this clonotype. The chain uses TRBV7-3 and TRBJ2-5; TRBD2 aligns across 7 bases. The CDR3 has 14 residues. Germline values: CDR1 SGHTA, CDR2 FQGTGA. V dropped 1 base and J dropped 5; count of bases not matched to a gene: 4. In DNA, the CDR3 is TGTGCCAGCAGCTTAATGGGGGGGACCGAGACCCAGTACTTC. Translated, it gives CASSLMGGTETQYF.

This chain links TRBV7-9 with TRBJ1-2; no clear D gene. V lost 1 base and J 2 bases, leaving 14 bases between the germline ends. The CDR3 has 16 amino acids. Germline V gives CDR1 SEHNR, CDR2 FQNEAQ (reference sequence). The DNA of the CDR3 is TGTGCCAGCAGCTTAGGAAGGGCGGACCTCAACTATGGCTACACCTTC. Translation: CASSLGRADLNYGYTF.

This clonotype has only a few counts. The genes are TRBV6-5 and TRBJ2-1; 9 bases line up with TRBD2. Trimming cost V 2 bases and J 7 bases; bases outside gene matches: 3. Germline V CDR1 and CDR2: MNHEY, SVGAGI. The CDR3 runs to 14 residues. CDR3 DNA: TGTGCCAGCAGTTACGGCCTAGCGGGGAATGAGCAGTTCTTC. It is translated as CASSYGLAGNEQFF.

With regard to this clonotype: Just one base apart from a much larger clone, this may be a read error. V and J are TRBV4-2 and TRBJ2-1, with a weak D call TRBD1 (6 bases). This CDR3 has 16 amino acids. V shed 0 bases and J shed 6 bases, with 15 bases lying between them. Germline V gene sequence: CDR1 LGHNA, CDR2 YNFKEQ. DNA for the CDR3: TGTGCCAGCAGCCAAGAATCCGGGATAGGGGGCAATGAGCAGTTCTTC. The encoded protein is CASSQESGIGGNEQFF.

This clonotype was detected a few times. The V call is TRBV7-9, the J call TRBJ1-1; TRBD1 might be the D (5 bases). The CDR3 has 15 amino acids. In germline, CDR1 is SEHNR, CDR2 FQNEAQ (reference sequence). Deletions cut 5 bases from V and 1 base from J, with 14 bases between. CDR3 DNA: TGTGCCAGCAGCGCGGCAGGCAGGGCGAACACTGAAGCTTTCTTT. Its translation is CASSAAGRANTEAFF. The full variable domain, completed using reference TRBV7-9 and TRBJ1-1, is DTGVSQNPRHKITKRGQNVTFRCDPISEHNRLYWYRQTLGQGPEFLTYFQNEAQLEKSRLLSDRFSAERPKGSFSTLEIQRTEQGDSAMYLCASSAAGRANTEAFFGQGTRLTVV.